This T cell receptor beta chain comes out of a study of cytomegalovirus exposure and HLA in healthy donors. In the study overall: Approximately 80 million unique TCRs from HLA-typed donors were held in an early data release. The study's findings and limits: The study put some 150 TCR beta chains on its list as cytomegalovirus-associated.

This clone was found a few times. Its antigen is as yet unknown. It was with 60 Vbeta and 13 Jbeta primers that the PCR ran. TCRdb's copy holds only in-frame clones and misses some; the assay was immunoSEQ multiplex PCR. This table holds under 300,000 clones, about 90% found once. CDR1 is GTSNPN, CDR2 SVGIG, per germline (reference sequence). The CDR3 covers 13 residues. V was pared by 3 bases and J by 6 bases, with 11 bases between. The sample comprised PBMCs. The sequence was collected from a girl aged 2-10 years in good health and CMV-seronegative. The chain carries TRBV30 and TRBJ1-4; TRBD1 might be the D (6 bases). The CDR3 nucleotides read TGTGCCTGGAGCCACCGGACAGATGAAAAACTGTTTTTT. Protein: CAWSHRTDEKLFF.